This record looks at one T cell receptor (beta chain) sequence and its context. Its recognized antigen is unknown. Base qualities are not provided; no much larger clone lies one nucleotide away. These data come from a study of cytomegalovirus exposure and HLA in healthy donors (dated by TCRdb to 2016 to 2017). Broadly, across the study: A later analysis indicated that the 110 or so validation repertoires were generated on the platform also employed for the roughly 650 repertoires of the first cohort. The study was designed to test whether signatures of past pathogen exposure could be identified by cataloging public T cell receptors. Besides the first cohort of hundreds of subjects, a separate validation cohort made up of 120 different subjects was used. To predict cytomegalovirus infection status, the study brought together high-throughput TCR immunosequencing, statistical association of individual TCRs with disease status, and machine learning.

The donors belonged to the validation cohort of approximately 130 subjects, which was separate from the roughly 670-subject first cohort. Study-wide conclusions, independent of this receptor: Subsequent analysis determined that TCRs grouped into clusters in the first cohort also showed a tendency toward co-occurrence across the roughly 110 validation repertoires, and approximately 94% of cluster scores exceeded 0. In vitro tests confirmed that a few of the cytomegalovirus-associated TCR beta chains recognize cytomegalovirus antigens. A later analysis lacked HLA typing for the validation cohort, so it scored co-occurrence in that cohort across all 120 repertoires. The authors suggested that the approach could potentially be generalized to other disease states and immunological phenotypes. Most TCR sequences were observed very rarely across donors, whereas some public TCRs were present in many individuals. Cytomegalovirus status was reported to be diagnosed by the classifier with high specificity and sensitivity in both the original and validation cohorts. In the study, roughly 160 TCR beta chains were listed as associated with cytomegalovirus.

Libraries were built with the immunoSEQ multiplex PCR assay. In the original analysis: A statistical classification framework was built to diagnose cytomegalovirus status from the catalog of TCR beta chain sequences. The clones in this table, taken by TCRdb from immuneACCESS, are in-frame only. Not every clone is retained; where verified, under half of the shortfall comes from an unresolved V gene, and the cause of the rest is unknown. V, J and clone size reflect that table, while D and trimming were determined from the DNA. The sample has 150,000 to 200,000 clones on record, approximately 80% of them singletons. The ten most abundant clones make up roughly 6.5% of the sample. The CDR3 sequence holds 18 residues, the cysteine and phenylalanine included. Kept here is only the CDR3 DNA, which spans 54 bases and is read in frame from base 1. Trimmed from V: 3 bases; trimmed from J: 1 base; junction bases lacking a gene match: 5. The CDR1 and CDR2 encoded by the germline V gene are SGDLS and YYNGEE.

The TCR sequence derives from a man between 18 and 35 years old in good health and CMV-seropositive. The chain links TRBV9 with TRBJ2-1, with 15 bases matching TRBD2. Sequenced material: PBMCs. The CDR3 protein sequence reads: CASSGRGTSGRSYNEQFF. The sequenced DNA: TGTGCCAGCAGCGGAAGGGGGACTAGCGGGAGGTCCTACAATGAGCAGTTCTTC.